This T cell receptor beta chain was identified in a study of Ad26.COV2.S vaccination and SARS-CoV-2 variants. The study, taken as a whole, reports: Recipients of either vaccine or placebo displayed similar breadth of non-spike TCRs.

Sequencing used immunoSEQ multiplex PCR; TCRdb keeps in-frame clones, though not all of them. This table has over 400,000 clones, roughly 90% appearing once. Specified treatment: roughly 18 received Ad26.COV2.S at low or high dose, single or two shots; 5 received placebo; per-sample allocation not given. After the first vaccine or placebo injection, samples were drawn on day 63. Of note for this clone: What it recognizes is unknown.

Material: peripheral blood, obtained in a trial of Ad26.COV2.S vaccine versus placebo. The TCR originated in a person between 18 and 65 years old who received the Ad26.COV2.S COVID-19 vaccine or a placebo.

The CDR3 loop reads CASSYSTDRHNQPQHF. The CDR3 nucleotides are TGTGCCAGCAGTTACTCGACCGACAGGCACAATCAGCCCCAGCATTTT. The chain uses TRBV6-2 or TRBV6-3 and TRBJ1-5; the D gene is possibly TRBD1 (6 bases). Germline CDR1 MNHEY, CDR2 SVGEGT. This CDR3 has 16 residues. Trimming shortened V by 0 bases and J by 3 bases, and 12 bases separated the two germline ends.